This entry lists 24 T cell receptor beta chains sequenced from one sample in a study of OX40 agonist ivuxolimab in advanced cancers. Here immunoSEQ multiplex PCR was the method, and the copy in TCRdb shows in-frame clones only, minus some. The sample contains fewer than 95,000 clones, under 90% of which appear only once. Sequenced material: CD4+ or CD8+ T cells sorted from blood, taken in a trial of the OX40 agonist ivuxolimab. The receptors shown here come from an adult with an advanced solid tumor such as melanoma, head and neck, liver or kidney cancer.

The chain has TRBV18 and TRBJ2-7; possibly TRBD1 for D (6 bases). The CDR3 spans 13 residues. Germline CDR1 reads KGHSH; CDR2 reads LQKENI. Trimming pared 3 bases from V and 4 bases from J, leaving 10 bases between. The CDR3 protein is CASSPGAKYEQYF. As DNA, the CDR3 is TGTGCCAGCTCACCGGGGGCTAAGTACGAGCAGTACTTC.

CDR3 sequence reads: CASSLPLTSGQGVGQPQHF. CDR3 coding DNA: TGTGCCAGCAGTTTACCCCTCACCTCGGGACAGGGGGTTGGCCAGCCCCAGCATTTT. V is TRBV7-8 and J is TRBJ1-5; 11 bases line up with TRBD1. V lost 6 bases to trimming and J lost 7 bases; unmatched junction nucleotides: 20. There are 19 residues in the CDR3. Germline CDR1 SGHVS, CDR2 FQNEAQ. Together with reference TRBV7-8 and TRBJ1-5, the CDR3 gives the full variable domain: GAGVSQSPRYKVAKRGQDVALRCDPISGHVSLFWYQQALGQGPEFLTYFQNEAQLDKSGLPSDRFFAERPEGSVSTLKIQRTQQEDSAVYLCASSLPLTSGQGVGQPQHFGDGTRLSIL.

J is TRBJ1-5 and V is TRBV19; D is possibly TRBD1 (6 bases). Germline values: CDR1 LNHDA, CDR2 SQIVND (reference sequence). The V end lost 7 bases, the J end lost 4 bases, and 14 bases lay between the germline ends. The CDR3 covers 14 residues. The CDR3 DNA follows: TGTGCCAGTAAGGGGGGAGGGAAAAATCAGCCCCAGCATTTT. Translating gives CASKGGGKNQPQHF. The full variable domain, in which reference TRBV19 and TRBJ1-5 provide the parts outside the CDR3, is DGGITQSPKYLFRKEGQNVTLSCEQNLNHDAMYWYRQDPGQGLRLIYYSQIVNDFQKGDIAEGYSVSREKKESFPLTVTSAQKNPTAFYLCASKGGGKNQPQHFGDGTRLSIL.

The chain uses TRBV6-1 and TRBJ1-3; D unclear. CDR1 and CDR2 from the germline V gene are MNHNS and SASEGT. Trimming took 6 bases from V and 0 from J, leaving 9 bases between them. The CDR3 is 14 residues long. The CDR3 here is CASSLTYSGNTIYF. The CDR3 bases are TGTGCCAGCAGCCTAACCTACTCTGGAAACACCATATATTTT.

The rearrangement joins TRBV27 to TRBJ2-4; 8 nucleotides agree with TRBD1. The length of the CDR3 is 15 residues. Germline V gene sequence: CDR1 MNHEY, CDR2 SMNVEV (reference sequence). Trimming cost V 7 bases and J 0 bases; bases outside gene matches: 5. This CDR3 is CASTGTGIAKNIQYF. The CDR3 DNA sequence: TGTGCCAGCACGGGGACAGGAATAGCCAAAAACATTCAGTACTTC.

This sequence joins TRBV6-1 and TRBJ1-2; no reliable D call. The CDR3 sequence is 13 residues long. The V gene's germline CDR1 is MNHNS and CDR2 SASEGT. V dropped 1 base and J dropped 6 bases, with 9 bases sitting between them. The CDR3 nucleotides read TGTGCCAGCAGTGAAGGTTTCGGAGATGGCTACACCTTC. This encodes CASSEGFGDGYTF.

The V call is TRBV7-9, the J call TRBJ2-3; D uncertain. Germline CDR1 and CDR2: SEHNR and FQNEAQ (reference sequence). Trimming cost V 0 bases and J 2 bases, with 12 bases left between them. The CDR3 runs to 16 residues. CDR3 bases: TGTGCCAGCAGCTTAGCGACGCGCGCCTCCACAGATACGCAGTATTTT. Protein product: CASSLATRASTDTQYF.

This chain links TRBV5-1 with TRBJ2-1; 11 nucleotides align to TRBD2. Germline-derived CDR1 and CDR2 are SGHRS and YFSETQ. V dropped 5 bases and J dropped 3; count of bases not matched to a gene: 1. The CDR3 consists of 14 residues. CDR3 protein: CASRGLAGYNEQFF. DNA for the CDR3: TGCGCCAGCAGAGGACTAGCGGGCTACAATGAGCAGTTCTTC.

This clone was observed a handful of times. The CDR3 loop reads CASSTNSGNTIYF. The CDR3 DNA follows: TGTGCCAGTAGTACAAACTCTGGAAACACCATATATTTT. This chain joins TRBV19 and TRBJ1-3; no firm D call. Trimming took 4 bases from V and 0 from J, leaving 4 bases between them. In germline, CDR1 is LNHDA, CDR2 SQIVND (reference sequence). There are 13 residues in the CDR3.

The V and J genes are TRBV5-1 and TRBJ1-3; D is ambiguous. Trimming removed 1 base from V and 3 bases from J, with 11 bases in between. CDR3 size: 15 residues. Germline CDR1 reads SGHRS; CDR2 reads YFSETQ. Here the CDR3 reads CASSLRPDSGNTIYF. CDR3 sequence (DNA): TGCGCCAGCAGCTTGAGGCCAGATAGTGGAAACACCATATATTTT.

This sequence joins TRBV5-1 and TRBJ1-1; no clear D. CDR1 and CDR2 from the germline V gene are SGHRS and YFSETQ. V was shortened by 4 bases and J by 0 bases, with 13 bases between the two germline ends. The CDR3 spans 15 residues. As DNA, the CDR3 is TGCGCCAGCAGCGGAAGTGCCGGGATGAACACTGAAGCTTTCTTT. It codes for CASSGSAGMNTEAFF.

V is TRBV4-3 and J is TRBJ2-5, with D hard to call. CDR3 length equals 15 residues. Trimming shortened V by 0 bases and J by 3 bases, and 11 bases separated the two germline ends. Germline V lookup: CDR1 LGHNA, CDR2 YSLEER. CDR3 sequence reads: CASSQDGSGKETQYF. DNA for the CDR3: TGCGCCAGCAGCCAAGACGGGTCGGGTAAAGAGACCCAGTACTTC.

This clone has just a few counts. The chain recombines TRBV5-1 with TRBJ1-2; D remains ambiguous. CDR1 SGHRS and CDR2 YFSETQ come from the germline V gene. The CDR3 is 13 residues long. With 4 bases removed from V and 7 bases from J, the gap between germline ends came to 14 bases. The CDR3 region has the DNA TGCGCCAGCAGCGAGACCCCCTCCGGTGGCTACACCTTC. Its protein is CASSETPSGGYTF.

The rearrangement joins TRBV28 to TRBJ2-4; 9 positions match TRBD1. CDR1 is MDHEN and CDR2 is SYDVKM in the germline V gene. J was trimmed by 8 bases and V by 5 bases; bases with no gene match: 10. The CDR3 has 15 amino acids. CDR3 nucleotide sequence: TGTGCCAGCAGTCTAATTGGACAGGGGAGGCACATTCAGTACTTC. Its translation is CASSLIGQGRHIQYF.

V usage is TRBV5-1 and J usage is TRBJ1-3, with 8 positions matching TRBD1. The J segment lost 3 bases and the V segment lost 3 bases, leaving 5 bases of the junction unmatched. This CDR3 has 15 residues. Germline CDR1 SGHRS, CDR2 YFSETQ. DNA for the CDR3: TGCGCCAGCAGCTCGCAGGGGGCTTTTGGAAACACCATATATTTT. Residues: CASSSQGAFGNTIYF. The variable domain in full, completed from reference TRBV5-1 and TRBJ1-3, reads KAGVTQTPRYLIKTRGQQVTLSCSPISGHRSVSWYQQTPGQGLQFLFEYFSETQRNKGNFPGRFSGRQFSNSRSEMNVSTLELGDSALYLCASSSQGAFGNTIYFGEGSWLTVV.

The J gene is TRBJ2-7, the V gene TRBV28; TRBD2 is a possible D gene (6 bases). V gave up 7 bases and J gave up 3 bases, with 13 bases separating them. CDR3 length: 13 amino acids. Looked up from germline, CDR1 is MDHEN and CDR2 is SYDVKM. The CDR3 DNA sequence: TGTGCCAGCACCCTACTTAGCGGCTACGAGCAGTACTTC. It encodes CASTLLSGYEQYF.

The rearrangement joins TRBV5-5 to TRBJ2-7; no firm D call. CDR1 and CDR2 from the germline V gene are SGHKS and YYEKEE (reference sequence). The CDR3 spans 13 residues. Trimming removed 0 bases at V and 2 bases at J, with 6 bases between. The CDR3 DNA follows: TGTGCCAGCAGCTTGGACACACCCTACGAGCAGTACGTC. Its protein product is CASSLDTPYEQYV.

This chain uses TRBV5-4 with TRBJ2-5; either TRBD1 or TRBD2 may supply D (5 bases each). There are 13 residues in the CDR3. Per germline, CDR1 SGHNT and CDR2 YYREEE (reference sequence). V was shortened by 2 bases and J by 7 bases, with 12 bases between the two germline ends. In nucleotides, the CDR3 is TGTGCCAGCAGCTTTCCAGGGACGAGGACCCAGTACTTC. This sequence encodes CASSFPGTRTQYF.

The chain recombines TRBV18 with TRBJ1-5; D perhaps matches TRBD1 (6 bases). The CDR3 totals 14 residues. Per the germline V gene, CDR1 is KGHSH and CDR2 is LQKENI. V was trimmed by 3 bases and J by 3 bases, leaving 9 bases between them. The CDR3 DNA sequence: TGTGCCAGCTCACCCACAGGGAACAATCAGCCCCAGCATTTT. This gives the protein CASSPTGNNQPQHF.

The chain has TRBV7-3 and TRBJ2-3; 9 nucleotides agree with TRBD2. Unmatched junction bases numbered 6, after V lost 1 base and J lost 4 bases. This CDR3 is 16 amino acids long. CDR1 and CDR2 from the germline V gene are SGHTA and FQGTGA. The CDR3 here is CASSLNPSGIADTQYF. Here the CDR3 DNA reads TGTGCCAGCAGCTTAAATCCTAGCGGGATTGCAGATACGCAGTATTTT.

The chain uses TRBV28 and TRBJ2-1; 7 bases are shared with TRBD2. CDR1 is MDHEN and CDR2 is SYDVKM in the germline V gene. The CDR3 runs 14 residues. The V gene end was trimmed by 4 bases and the J gene end by 9 bases; junction bases not matched to a gene: 9. The CDR3 is CASSYYGTTSEQFF. CDR3 nucleotide sequence: TGTGCCAGCAGTTATTACGGGACTACAAGTGAGCAGTTCTTC.

The genes are TRBV27 and TRBJ2-5; 9 bases are a match to TRBD1. The V segment lost 7 bases and the J segment 6 bases; nucleotides outside the gene matches: 6. This CDR3 is built from 13 residues. The germline CDR1 and CDR2 sequences are MNHEY and SMNVEV (reference sequence). CDR3 sequence reads: CASTPTGGKTQYF. The CDR3 DNA is TGTGCCAGCACGCCGACAGGGGGAAAGACCCAGTACTTC.

J is TRBJ2-2 and V is TRBV6-6; maybe TRBD2 (6 bases). The V and J ends lost 6 bases and 6 bases respectively, with 11 bases between them. Germline values: CDR1 MNHNY, CDR2 SVGAGI (reference sequence). The CDR3 contains 13 residues. CDR3 DNA: TGTGCCAGCAGAAGAGGGACTCCCGGGGAGCTGTTTTTT. Encoded protein: CASRRGTPGELFF.

V and J are TRBV7-8 and TRBJ1-5; tentatively, D is TRBD1 (5 bases). Per the germline V gene, CDR1 is SGHVS and CDR2 is FQNEAQ. The CDR3 consists of 16 residues. Trimming left V 5 bases short and J 1 base short, with 15 bases between. CDR3 in amino acids: CASSNRDLSSNQPQHF. Here the CDR3 DNA reads TGTGCCAGCAGCAACCGGGACCTCTCCAGCAATCAGCCCCAGCATTTT.